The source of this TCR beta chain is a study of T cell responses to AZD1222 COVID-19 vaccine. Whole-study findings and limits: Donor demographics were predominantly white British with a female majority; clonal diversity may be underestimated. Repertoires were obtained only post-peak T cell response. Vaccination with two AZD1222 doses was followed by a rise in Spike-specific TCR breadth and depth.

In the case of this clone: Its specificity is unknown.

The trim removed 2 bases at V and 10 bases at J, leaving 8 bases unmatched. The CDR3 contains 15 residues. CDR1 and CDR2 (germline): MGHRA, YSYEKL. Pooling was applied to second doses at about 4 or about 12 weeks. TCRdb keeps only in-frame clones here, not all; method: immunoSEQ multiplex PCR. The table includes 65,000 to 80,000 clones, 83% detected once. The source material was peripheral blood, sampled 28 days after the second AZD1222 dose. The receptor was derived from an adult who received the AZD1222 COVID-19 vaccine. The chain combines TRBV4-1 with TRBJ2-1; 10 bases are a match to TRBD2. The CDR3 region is CASSQIGLAVREQFF. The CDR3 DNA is TGCGCCAGCAGCCAAATAGGACTAGCGGTAAGGGAGCAGTTCTTC.